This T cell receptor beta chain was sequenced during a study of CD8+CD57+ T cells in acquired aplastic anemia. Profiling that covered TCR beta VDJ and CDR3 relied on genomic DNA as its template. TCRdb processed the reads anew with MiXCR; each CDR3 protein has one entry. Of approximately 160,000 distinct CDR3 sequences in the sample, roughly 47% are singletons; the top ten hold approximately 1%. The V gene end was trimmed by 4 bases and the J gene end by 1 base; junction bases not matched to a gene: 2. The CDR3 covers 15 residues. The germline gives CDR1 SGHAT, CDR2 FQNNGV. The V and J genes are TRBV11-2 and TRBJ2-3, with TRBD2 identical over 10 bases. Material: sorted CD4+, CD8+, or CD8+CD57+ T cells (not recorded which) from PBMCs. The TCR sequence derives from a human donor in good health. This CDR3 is CASSWSGGGTDTQYF. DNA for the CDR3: TGTGCCAGCAGCTGGAGCGGGGGGGGCACAGATACGCAGTATTTT. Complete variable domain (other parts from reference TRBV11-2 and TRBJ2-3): EAGVAQSPRYKIIEKRQSVAFWCNPISGHATLYWYQQILGQGPKLLIQFQNNGVVDDSQLPKDRFSAERLKGVDSTLKIQPAKLEDSAVYLCASSWSGGGTDTQYFGPGTRLTVL.